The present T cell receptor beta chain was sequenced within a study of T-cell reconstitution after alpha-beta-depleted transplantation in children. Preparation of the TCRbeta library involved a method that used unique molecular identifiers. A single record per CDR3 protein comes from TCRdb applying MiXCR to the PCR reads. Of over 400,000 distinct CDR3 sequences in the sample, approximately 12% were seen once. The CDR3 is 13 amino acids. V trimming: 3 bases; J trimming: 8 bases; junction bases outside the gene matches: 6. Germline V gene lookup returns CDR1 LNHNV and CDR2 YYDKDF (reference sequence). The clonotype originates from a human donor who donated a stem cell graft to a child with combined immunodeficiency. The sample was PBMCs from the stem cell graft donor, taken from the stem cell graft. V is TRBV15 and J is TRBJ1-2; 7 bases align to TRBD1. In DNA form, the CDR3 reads TGTGCCACCAGCAGGACAGGGACTTACGGCTACACCTTC. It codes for CATSRTGTYGYTF. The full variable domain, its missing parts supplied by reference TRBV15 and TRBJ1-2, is DAMVIQNPRYQVTQFGKPVTLSCSQTLNHNVMYWYQQKSSQAPKLLFHYYDKDFNNEADTPDNFQSRRPNTSFCFLDIRSPGLGDTAMYLCATSRTGTYGYTFGSGTRLTVV.